This T cell receptor beta chain was observed in a study of regulatory T cells in long-lasting Graves disease. This CDR3 region has 12 residues. Trimming took 7 bases from V and 3 from J, leaving 7 bases between them. Germline CDR1 reads MNHEY; CDR2 reads SVGEGT. General observations from the study: Under persistent disease, TRBV28, TRBJ1-2 and TRBJ2-5 were used preferentially.

The time point denotes: newly diagnosed GD, antithyroid drugs for less than 3 months. Preparation of the TCR library used RNA extracted from PBMCs. This clonotype showed up many times. Its antigen is not identified. Libraries of TCR beta came from iRepertoire HTBI primers plus Arm-PCR of CDR3 regions. TCRdb re-analysed the multiplex PCR reads in MiXCR, keeping a single row per CDR3 protein. The sample has roughly 400,000 distinct CDR3 sequences; over 15% are singletons. The same sample was also used in a study of T cells in Graves' hyperthyroidism and ophthalmopathy. From that study: During a first-round RT-PCR of the TCR CDR3, the HTBI primer set was used.

The TCR sequence derives from a woman in her late teens or twenties with Graves disease. The source material was peripheral blood mononuclear cells (PBMCs), sampled at new diagnosis, from a patient treated with antithyroid drugs. The chain recombines TRBV6-2 or TRBV6-3 with TRBJ2-1; D ambiguous. The CDR3 nucleotides read TGTGCCAGCACCCAGGACTACAATGAGCAGTTCTTC. This gives the protein CASTQDYNEQFF.